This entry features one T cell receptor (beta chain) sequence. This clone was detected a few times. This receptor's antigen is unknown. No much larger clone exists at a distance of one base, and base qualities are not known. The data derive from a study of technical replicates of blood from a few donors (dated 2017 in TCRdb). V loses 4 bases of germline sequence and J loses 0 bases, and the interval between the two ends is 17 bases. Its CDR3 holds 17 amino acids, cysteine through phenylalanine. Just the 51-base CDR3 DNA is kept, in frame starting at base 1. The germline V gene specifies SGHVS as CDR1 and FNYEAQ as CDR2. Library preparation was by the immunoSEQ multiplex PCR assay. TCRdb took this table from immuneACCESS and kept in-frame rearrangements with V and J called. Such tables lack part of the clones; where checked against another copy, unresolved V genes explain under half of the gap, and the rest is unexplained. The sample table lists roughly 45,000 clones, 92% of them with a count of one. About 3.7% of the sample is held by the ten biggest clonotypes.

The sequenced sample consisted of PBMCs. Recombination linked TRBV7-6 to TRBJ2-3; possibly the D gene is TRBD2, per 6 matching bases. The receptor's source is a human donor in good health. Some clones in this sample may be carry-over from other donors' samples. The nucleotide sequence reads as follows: TGTGCCAGCAGCTGGAACTCCGGGGGTACTAGCACAGATACGCAGTATTTT. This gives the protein CASSWNSGGTSTDTQYF.